The 20 T cell receptor beta chains in this list originate from one sample, sequenced in a study of tumor and adjacent non-tumor tissue in lung cancer. No cell sorting was done before RNA was extracted from the tissue. Three rounds of nested PCR, following a modified ARM-PCR protocol, produced the TCRbeta library. TCRdb fed the multiplex PCR reads into MiXCR, producing one record per CDR3 protein. The table lists some 120,000 distinct CDR3 sequences, 66% of them singletons. Sample: lung tumor tissue. The source is a man aged 30-40 years with non-small cell lung cancer.

With respect to this clonotype: An end of the junction does not agree with germline; a read error may underlie this. V and J are TRBV6-2 or TRBV6-3 and TRBJ2-2, with D perhaps TRBD2 (6 bases). The CDR3 totals 22 residues. Germline V gives CDR1 MNHEY, CDR2 SVGEGT. CDR3 sequence: CVSSYSPGTALLSSGHTGELFF. The CDR3 DNA follows: TGTGTCAGCAGTTACTCTCCAGGGACTGCCCTCTTGAGTAGCGGCCACACCGGGGAGCTGTTTTTT.

This clonotype appeared a few times. A much more abundant neighbour one base away suggests this may be a read error. The CDR3 sequence: CASTLYPAGQNTGELFF. CDR3 DNA: TGTGCCAGCACCTTATACCCAGCGGGACAAAACACCGGGGAGCTGTTTTTT. The genes are TRBV5-5 and TRBJ2-2; D possibly corresponds to TRBD2 (7 bases). The germline V and J ends were trimmed by 6 bases and 2 bases, with 20 bases remaining between them. Germline CDR1 and CDR2: SGHKS and YYEKEE (reference sequence). The CDR3 runs 17 residues.

This clonotype was counted at least ten times. This rearrangement joins TRBV6-6 to TRBJ1-2; D not resolved. Germline lookup yields CDR1 MNHNY and CDR2 SVGAGI (reference sequence). V was shortened by 7 bases and J by 5 bases, with 8 bases between the two germline ends. The CDR3 runs to 11 residues. CDR3 in DNA: TGTGCCAGCAAGGCTGATTATGGCTACACCTTC. Amino acid sequence: CASKADYGYTF.

This clonotype was seen many times. The chain has TRBV6-5 and TRBJ2-2, with TRBD1 matching 9 bases. From germline, CDR1 is MNHEY and CDR2 SVGAGI. This CDR3 has 15 residues. V trimming: 4 bases; J trimming: 7 bases; junction bases outside the gene matches: 7. Here the CDR3 DNA reads TGTGCCAGCAGTTTAGGACAGGGGAGCAACGGGGAGCTGTTTTTT. This gives the protein CASSLGQGSNGELFF.

The gene calls are TRBV5-6 and TRBJ1-3, with a tentative D call TRBD1 (5 bases). CDR1 SGHDT and CDR2 YYEEEE come from the germline V gene. Trimming took off 6 bases at V and 4 bases at J, with 8 bases between the two ends. This CDR3 has 12 residues. CDR3 residues: CASTRVGNTIYF. CDR3 nucleotides: TGTGCCAGCACCAGGGTCGGAAACACCATATATTTT.

This clonotype was recorded at least ten times. This chain links TRBV6-6 with TRBJ2-1, with TRBD2 matching over 7 bases. The V gene end was trimmed by 8 bases and the J gene end by 4 bases; junction bases not matched to a gene: 5. The CDR3 has 13 amino acids. The germline CDR1 and CDR2 sequences are MNHNY and SVGAGI (reference sequence). CDR3 DNA: TGTGCCAGCCGGTCTAGCGGATACAATGAGCAGTTCTTC. Protein: CASRSSGYNEQFF.

The chain has TRBV6-1 and TRBJ2-7, with a possible D match to TRBD1 (5 bases). Between the trimmed V and J ends, which lost 7 bases and 1 base, there was a span of 11 bases. The CDR3 length is 13 residues. The germline V gene has CDR1 MNHNS and CDR2 SASEGT. Written as DNA, the CDR3 is TGTGCCAGCAATAAGACAGTATCCTACGAGCAGTACTTC. It translates to CASNKTVSYEQYF.

This clonotype was seen more than once but under ten times. A single base separates this from a much larger clone, so it may be a read error. The chain uses TRBV6-1 and TRBJ2-7; D possibly corresponds to TRBD1 (5 bases). The V and J ends lost 1 base and 5 bases respectively, with 12 bases between them. Germline-derived CDR1 and CDR2 are MNHNS and SASEGT. CDR3 length: 14 amino acids. CDR3 loop: CASSEVTAMNEQYF. DNA for the CDR3: TGTGCCAGCAGTGAAGTGACAGCCATGAACGAGCAGTACTTC.

As concerns this clonotype: Lacking the conserved final phenylalanine or tryptophan, this CDR3 likely reflects a read error. The chain couples TRBV20-1 to TRBJ2-5; D may be TRBD1 or TRBD2 (5 bases each). The germline V and J ends were trimmed by 0 bases and 5 bases, with 16 bases remaining between them. Looked up from germline, CDR1 is DFQATT and CDR2 is SNEGSKA (reference sequence). The CDR3 extends over 15 amino acids. This CDR3 reads CSARDQTGTPETQYL. CDR3 DNA sequence: TGCAGTGCTAGAGACCAAACCGGGACGCCTGAGACCCAGTACTTA.

Concerning this clonotype: This may be a read error, as it is one base from a much larger clone. The chain employs TRBV6-2 or TRBV6-3 and TRBJ1-1; D is ambiguous. Germline loops: CDR1 MNHEY, CDR2 SVGEGT. There are 13 residues in the CDR3. The CDR3 loop reads CASSLGFGTEASF. The CDR3 DNA is TGTGCCAGCAGTTTGGGGTTTGGCACTGAAGCTTCCTTT.

To note about this clonotype: Its ends do not fully match the called genes, so a read error is possible. The V gene is TRBV11-3, the J gene TRBJ2-5, with D possibly matching TRBD2 (6 bases). The CDR3 sequence is 15 residues long. The germline gives CDR1 SGHNT, CDR2 YENEEA. CDR3: CASSLTTGTGEAHYF. Here the CDR3 DNA reads TGTGCCAGCAGCTTGACAACCGGGACGGGAGAGGCCCATTACTTC.

This clonotype was seen repeatedly, ten times or more. This chain links TRBV20-1 with TRBJ2-1, with unresolved D. V lost 4 bases and J 4 bases, leaving 11 bases between the germline ends. CDR1 is DFQATT and CDR2 is SNEGSKA in the germline V gene (reference sequence). The CDR3 is 13 amino acids. CDR3 bases: TGCAGTGCTACAGGCGGCGAATACAATGAGCAGTTCTTC. This codes for CSATGGEYNEQFF.

On this clonotype itself: A read error is possible here, since a much larger clone lies one base away. V usage is TRBV10-1 and J usage is TRBJ1-5; D may be TRBD2 (5 bases). The J call is in doubt because the DNA end fits TRBJ2-3 better. The length of the CDR3 is 13 residues. CDR1 is WNHNN and CDR2 is SYGVQD in the germline V gene (reference sequence). As DNA, the CDR3 is TGCGCCAGCAGTGCGGCGGGCAATCAGCCCCAGTATTTT. Translated: CASSAAGNQPQYF.

As concerns this clonotype: This sequence may be a read error, since a much larger clone differs from it by one base. The chain carries TRBV24-1 and TRBJ2-1, with 7 nucleotides matching TRBD1. The CDR3 sequence is 14 residues long. The germline gives CDR1 KGHDR, CDR2 SFDVKD. This chain's CDR3 is CATSLPGTADEQLF. CDR3 DNA: TGTGCCACCAGCCTCCCGGGGACAGCCGATGAGCAGTTATTC.

This clonotype came up many times. V gene TRBV4-3 combines with J gene TRBJ2-3, with 8 bases identical to TRBD2. The CDR3 spans 16 residues. Germline V gene sequence: CDR1 LGHNA, CDR2 YSLEER. Germline trimming cut 0 bases from V and 4 bases from J; bases unmatched to any gene: 6. CDR3 DNA sequence: TGCGCCAGCAGCCAAGACGGGGGGGAAGTGGCAGATACGCAGTATTTT. Translation: CASSQDGGEVADTQYF.

Comment on this clonotype: This clone may be a read error of a much larger clone one base away. This chain joins TRBV6-6 and TRBJ2-3; possible D gene TRBD1, 6 bases. This CDR3 comprises 14 residues. Trimming took 4 bases from V and 3 from J, leaving 11 bases between them. CDR1 and CDR2 (germline): MNHNY, SVGAGI (reference sequence). CDR3 protein: CASSWTVATDTQYF. CDR3 nucleotide sequence: TGTGCCAGCAGTTGGACAGTGGCTACAGATACGCAGTATTTT.

This clonotype has just a few counts. A much bigger clone sits one base away, suggesting this may be a read error. The chain has TRBV6-1 and TRBJ2-3, with D maybe TRBD2 (6 bases). The CDR3 runs 14 residues. V gave up 6 bases and J gave up 2 bases, with 12 bases separating them. Per the germline V gene, CDR1 is MNHNS and CDR2 is SASEGT. The CDR3 coding sequence is TGTGCCAGCAGCCTGGGGGGTAACACAGATACGCAGTATTTT. This codes for CASSLGGNTDTQYF.

With regard to this clonotype: One end of the junction is discordant with germline, which a read error may explain. The rearrangement uses TRBV29-1 and TRBJ2-7; 7 nucleotides line up with TRBD2. The CDR3 totals 14 residues. Germline-derived CDR1 and CDR2 are SQVTM and ANQGSEA. The CDR3 DNA reads TGCTGCGTTGGGGCCCCCCGGGGGGACTACGAGCAGTACTTC. Protein sequence: CCVGAPRGDYEQYF.

This clonotype was detected only a few times. The rearrangement joins TRBV6-5 to TRBJ1-2; 10 bases match TRBD1. The CDR3 covers 16 residues. Germline CDR1 is MNHEY and CDR2 is SVGAGI. After removal of 6 bases from V and 8 bases from J, the junction contained 15 bases not matched to a gene. The CDR3 spells CASRTGQGSYYSGYTF. The CDR3, as DNA: TGTGCCAGCAGAACGGGACAGGGGTCTTACTATAGCGGCTACACCTTC.

This clonotype has ten or more counts. The chain couples TRBV29-1 to TRBJ2-3; the D gene is possibly TRBD2 (6 bases). The CDR3 covers 14 residues. Germline-derived CDR1 and CDR2 are SQVTM and ANQGSEA. With 5 bases removed from V and 1 base from J, the gap between germline ends came to 13 bases. CDR3 in amino acids: CSVQTSKGTDTQYF. CDR3 DNA sequence: TGCAGCGTTCAGACTAGTAAGGGCACAGATACGCAGTATTTT.